This T cell receptor beta chain is drawn from a study of vaccination and CD4 T cells after COVID-19. About the study: Participants got two doses of BNT162b2 or mRNA-1273 vaccine.

Treatment defined: roughly nine-day PBMC culture with coronavirus spike peptide pools or control peptides (ViraFEST assay). The unexposed donor gave CD4+ T cells before the COVID-19 pandemic (2011-2018). Testing used SARS-CoV-2 S/N and four cold-coronavirus spikes on unexposed-donor CD4+ T cells, cells permitting. This clonotype has more than one count but fewer than ten. The target antigen is unknown. CD4+ T cells that had been cultured provided DNA sequenced with the Oncomine TCR Beta short-read assay. TCRdb called the PCR reads again in MiXCR, with one record for every CDR3 protein. The sample holds more than 6,500 distinct CDR3 sequences; about 45% are singletons and the top ten take roughly 23%. The V gene end was trimmed by 6 bases and the J gene end by 9 bases; junction bases not matched to a gene: 14. CDR3 length: 15 residues. Germline V lookup: CDR1 DFQATT, CDR2 SNEGSKA (reference sequence).

The sequenced material came from CD4+ T cells from blood, cultured in vitro. J is TRBJ2-2 and V is TRBV20-1, with 9 bases lining up with TRBD2. The origin of this receptor is a human donor in good health. The CDR3 DNA sequence: TGCAGTGCCCCTAATACTGAGAGCGGGAGGCGGGAGCTGTTTTTT. Translated: CSAPNTESGRRELFF.